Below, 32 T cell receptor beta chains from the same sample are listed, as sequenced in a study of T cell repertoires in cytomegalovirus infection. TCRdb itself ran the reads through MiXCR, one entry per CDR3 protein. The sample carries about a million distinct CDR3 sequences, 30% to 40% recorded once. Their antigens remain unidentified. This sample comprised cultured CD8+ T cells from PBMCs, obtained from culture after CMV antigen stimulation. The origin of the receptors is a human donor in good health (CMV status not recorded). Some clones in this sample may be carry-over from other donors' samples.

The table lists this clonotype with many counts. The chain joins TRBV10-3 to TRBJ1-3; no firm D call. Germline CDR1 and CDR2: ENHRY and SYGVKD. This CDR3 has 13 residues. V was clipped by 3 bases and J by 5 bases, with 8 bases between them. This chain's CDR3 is CAISEYKRNTIYF. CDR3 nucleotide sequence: TGTGCCATCAGTGAATATAAGAGAAACACCATATATTTT.

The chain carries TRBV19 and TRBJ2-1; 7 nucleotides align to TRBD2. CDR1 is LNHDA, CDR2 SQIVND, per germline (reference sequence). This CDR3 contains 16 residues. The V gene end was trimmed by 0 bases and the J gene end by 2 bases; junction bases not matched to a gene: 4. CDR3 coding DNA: TGTGCCAGTAGTATAGATGCGGGGGTGGCCTACAATGAGCAGTTCTTC. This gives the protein CASSIDAGVAYNEQFF.

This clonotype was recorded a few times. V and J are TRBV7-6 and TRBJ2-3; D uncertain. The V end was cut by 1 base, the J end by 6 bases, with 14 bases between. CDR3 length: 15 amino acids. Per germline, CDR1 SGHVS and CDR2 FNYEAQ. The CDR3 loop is CASSLVGSTMDTQYF. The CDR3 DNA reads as TGTGCCAGCAGCTTAGTGGGGTCCACGATGGATACGCAGTATTTT.

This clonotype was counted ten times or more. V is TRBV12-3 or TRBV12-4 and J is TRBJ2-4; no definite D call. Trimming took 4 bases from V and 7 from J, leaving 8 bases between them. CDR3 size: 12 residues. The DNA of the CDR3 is TGTGCCAGCAGTTATAGTTCGAACATTCAGTACTTC. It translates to CASSYSSNIQYF.

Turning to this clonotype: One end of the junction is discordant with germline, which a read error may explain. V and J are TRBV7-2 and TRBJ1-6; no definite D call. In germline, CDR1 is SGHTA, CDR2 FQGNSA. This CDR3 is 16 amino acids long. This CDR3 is CAGSPEGYSYNSPLHF. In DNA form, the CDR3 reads TGTGCCGGCAGCCCGGAGGGCTACTCCTATAATTCACCCCTCCACTTT.

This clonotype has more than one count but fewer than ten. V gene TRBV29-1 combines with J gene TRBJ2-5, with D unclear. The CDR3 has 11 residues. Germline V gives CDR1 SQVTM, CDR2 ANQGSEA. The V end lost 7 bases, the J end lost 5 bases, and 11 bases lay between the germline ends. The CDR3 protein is CSAERQETQYF. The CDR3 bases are TGCAGCGCCGAGCGTCAGGAGACCCAGTACTTC.

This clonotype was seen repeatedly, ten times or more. CDR3 coding DNA: TGTGCCAGCAGCCCCACACCCGGGATGGGAAATTCACCCCTCCACTTT. The encoded protein is CASSPTPGMGNSPLHF. This chain links TRBV7-6 with TRBJ1-6; D gene unclear. The germline V gene has CDR1 SGHVS and CDR2 FNYEAQ. Trimming took 5 bases from V and 7 from J, leaving 18 bases between them. This CDR3 contains 16 residues.

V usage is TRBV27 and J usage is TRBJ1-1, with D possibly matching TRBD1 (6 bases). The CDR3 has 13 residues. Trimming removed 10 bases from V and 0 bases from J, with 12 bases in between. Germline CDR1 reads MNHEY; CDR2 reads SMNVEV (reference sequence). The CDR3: CAIRRGMNTEAFF. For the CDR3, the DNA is TGTGCCATCAGGAGGGGGATGAACACTGAAGCTTTCTTT.

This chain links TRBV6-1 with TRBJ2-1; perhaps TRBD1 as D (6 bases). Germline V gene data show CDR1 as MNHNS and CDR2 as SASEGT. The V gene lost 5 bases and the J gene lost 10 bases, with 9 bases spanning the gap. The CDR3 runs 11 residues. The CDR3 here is CASSTTGEQFF. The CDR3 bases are TGTGCCAGCAGTACAACAGGGGAGCAGTTCTTC.

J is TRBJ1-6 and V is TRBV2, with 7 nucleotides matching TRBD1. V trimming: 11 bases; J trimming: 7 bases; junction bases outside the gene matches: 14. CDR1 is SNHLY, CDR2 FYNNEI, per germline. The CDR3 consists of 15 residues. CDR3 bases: TGTGCCCTCCACCCACAAGGACAGGCGAATTCACCCCTCCACTTT. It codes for CALHPQGQANSPLHF.

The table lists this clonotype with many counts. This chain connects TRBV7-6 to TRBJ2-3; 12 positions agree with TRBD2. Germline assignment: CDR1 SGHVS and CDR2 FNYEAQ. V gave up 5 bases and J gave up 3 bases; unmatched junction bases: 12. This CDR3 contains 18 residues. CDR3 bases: TGTGCCAGCAGCGAGGTAGCACTAGCGGGGGGCTTTACAGATACGCAGTATTTT. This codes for CASSEVALAGGFTDTQYF.

The CDR3 DNA sequence: TGTGCCAGCACTTCCCCAGAGATTGAGCAGTTCTTC. As protein: CASTSPEIEQFF. The chain carries TRBV7-4 and TRBJ2-1; D ambiguous. Trimming stripped 7 bases from V and 9 bases from J, with 13 bases between. The length of the CDR3 is 12 residues. Germline-derived CDR1 and CDR2 are SGHVT and SQSDAQ. Using reference TRBV7-4 and TRBJ2-1 for the parts outside the CDR3, the full variable domain is GAGVSQSPRYKVAKRGRDVALRCDSISGHVTLYWYRQTLGQGSEVLTYSQSDAQRDKSGRPSGRFSAERPERSVSTLKIQRTEQGDSAVYLCASTSPEIEQFFGPGTRLTVL.

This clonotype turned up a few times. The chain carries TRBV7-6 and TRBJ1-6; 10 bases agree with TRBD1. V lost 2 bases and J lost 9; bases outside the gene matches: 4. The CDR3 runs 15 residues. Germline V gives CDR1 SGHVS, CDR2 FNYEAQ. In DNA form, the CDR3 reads TGTGCCAGCAGCTTACAAGGGACAGGGGCTTCACCCCTCCACTTT. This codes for CASSLQGTGASPLHF.

CDR3 DNA sequence: TGTGCCAGCAGCAAGGAGGCAGTGACAGATACGCAGTATTTT. This translates into CASSKEAVTDTQYF. The rearrangement links TRBV7-1 to TRBJ2-3; possibly TRBD2 for D (5 bases). TRBV7-1 is assigned to the ORF class and has an uncertain function. This CDR3 is built from 14 residues. V lost 5 bases and J lost 3, with 12 bases in between.

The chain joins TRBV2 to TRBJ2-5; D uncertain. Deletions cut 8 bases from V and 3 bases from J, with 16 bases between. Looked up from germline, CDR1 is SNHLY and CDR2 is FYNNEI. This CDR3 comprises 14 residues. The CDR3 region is CASEKPGWEETQYF. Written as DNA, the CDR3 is TGTGCCAGCGAAAAGCCGGGTTGGGAAGAGACCCAGTACTTC.

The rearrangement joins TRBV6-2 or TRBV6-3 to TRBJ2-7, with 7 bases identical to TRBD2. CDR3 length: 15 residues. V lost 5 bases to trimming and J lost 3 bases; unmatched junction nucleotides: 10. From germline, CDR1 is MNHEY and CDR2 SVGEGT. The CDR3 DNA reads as TGTGCCAGCAGTCCGGCTTATAGCGGGCTCTACGAGCAGTACGTC. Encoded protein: CASSPAYSGLYEQYV.

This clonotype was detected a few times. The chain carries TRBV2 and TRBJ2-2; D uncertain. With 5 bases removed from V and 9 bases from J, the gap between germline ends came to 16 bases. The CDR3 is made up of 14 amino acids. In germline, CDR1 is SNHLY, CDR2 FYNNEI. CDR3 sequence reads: CASSWMASLWELFF. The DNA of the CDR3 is TGTGCCAGCAGTTGGATGGCTTCACTGTGGGAGCTGTTTTTT.

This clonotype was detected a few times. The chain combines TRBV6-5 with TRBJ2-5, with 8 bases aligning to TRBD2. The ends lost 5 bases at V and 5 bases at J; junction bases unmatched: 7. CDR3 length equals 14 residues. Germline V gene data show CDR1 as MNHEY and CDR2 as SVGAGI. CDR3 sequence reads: CASSTQTGGETQYF. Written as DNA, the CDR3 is TGTGCCAGCAGTACGCAAACGGGGGGGGAGACCCAGTACTTC.

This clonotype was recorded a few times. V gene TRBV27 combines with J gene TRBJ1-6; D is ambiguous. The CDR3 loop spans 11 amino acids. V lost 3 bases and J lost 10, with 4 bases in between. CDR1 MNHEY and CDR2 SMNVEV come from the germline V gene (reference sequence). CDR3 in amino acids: CASSFRSPLHF. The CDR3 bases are TGTGCCAGCAGTTTCCGCTCACCCCTCCACTTT.

The CDR3 DNA sequence: TGTGCCAGCAGCGCCCCCCGGGGGCCCGGAAACACCATATATTTT. Its translation is CASSAPRGPGNTIYF. V usage is TRBV7-4 and J usage is TRBJ1-3; D is possibly TRBD1 (6 bases). This CDR3 region has 15 residues. Germline lookup yields CDR1 SGHVT and CDR2 SQSDAQ. Trimming took off 5 bases at V and 4 bases at J, with 15 bases between the two ends. Combining the CDR3 with reference TRBV7-4 and TRBJ1-3 gives the whole variable domain GAGVSQSPRYKVAKRGRDVALRCDSISGHVTLYWYRQTLGQGSEVLTYSQSDAQRDKSGRPSGRFSAERPERSVSTLKIQRTEQGDSAVYLCASSAPRGPGNTIYFGEGSWLTVV.

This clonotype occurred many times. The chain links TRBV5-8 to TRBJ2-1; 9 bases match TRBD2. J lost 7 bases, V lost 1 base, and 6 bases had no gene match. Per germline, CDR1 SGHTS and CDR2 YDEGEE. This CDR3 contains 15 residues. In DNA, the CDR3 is TGTGCCAGCAGCTTGATGGCTAGCGGGGTGAATGAGCAGTTCTTC. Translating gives CASSLMASGVNEQFF.

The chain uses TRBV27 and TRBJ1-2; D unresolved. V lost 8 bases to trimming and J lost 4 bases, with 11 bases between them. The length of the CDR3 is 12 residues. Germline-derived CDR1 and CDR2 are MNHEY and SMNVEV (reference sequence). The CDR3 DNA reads TGTGCCAGCCTCGAGCCCGGCTATGGCTACACCTTC. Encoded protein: CASLEPGYGYTF.

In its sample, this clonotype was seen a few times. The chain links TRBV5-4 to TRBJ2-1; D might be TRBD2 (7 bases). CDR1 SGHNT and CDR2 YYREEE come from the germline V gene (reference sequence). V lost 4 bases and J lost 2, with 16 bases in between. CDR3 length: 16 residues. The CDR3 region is CASSPTWGGPYNEQFF. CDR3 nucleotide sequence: TGTGCCAGCAGCCCGACCTGGGGGGGGCCCTACAATGAGCAGTTCTTC. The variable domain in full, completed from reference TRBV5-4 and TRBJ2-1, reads ETGVTQSPTHLIKTRGQQVTLRCSSQSGHNTVSWYQQALGQGPQFIFQYYREEENGRGNFPPRFSGLQFPNYSSELNVNALELDDSALYLCASSPTWGGPYNEQFFGPGTRLTVL.

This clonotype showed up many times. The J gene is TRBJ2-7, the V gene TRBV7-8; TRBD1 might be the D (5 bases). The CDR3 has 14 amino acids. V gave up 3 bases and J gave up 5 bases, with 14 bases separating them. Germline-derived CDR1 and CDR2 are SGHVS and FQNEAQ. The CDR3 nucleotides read TGTGCCAGCAGCTTGCAGGGTCCTATTGACGAGCAGTACTTC. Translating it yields CASSLQGPIDEQYF.

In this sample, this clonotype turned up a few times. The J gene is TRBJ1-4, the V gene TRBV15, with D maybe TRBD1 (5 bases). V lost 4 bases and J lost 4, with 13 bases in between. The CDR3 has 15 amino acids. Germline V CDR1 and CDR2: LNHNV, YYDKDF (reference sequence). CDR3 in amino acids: CATSNTRGDNEKLFF. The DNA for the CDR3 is TGTGCCACCAGCAACACACGAGGGGATAATGAAAAACTGTTTTTT.

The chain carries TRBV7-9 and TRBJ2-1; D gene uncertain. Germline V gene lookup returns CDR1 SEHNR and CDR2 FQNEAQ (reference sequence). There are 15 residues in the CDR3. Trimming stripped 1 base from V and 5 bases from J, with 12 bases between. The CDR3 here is CASSLEFRIDNEQFF. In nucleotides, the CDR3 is TGTGCCAGCAGCTTAGAATTCAGGATAGACAATGAGCAGTTCTTC.

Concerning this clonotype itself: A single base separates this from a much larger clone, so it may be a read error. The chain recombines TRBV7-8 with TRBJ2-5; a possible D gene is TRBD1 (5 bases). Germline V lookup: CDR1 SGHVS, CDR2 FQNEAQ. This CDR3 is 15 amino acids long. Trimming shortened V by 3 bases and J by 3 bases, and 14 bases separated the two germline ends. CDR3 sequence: CASSLGPLTKETQYF. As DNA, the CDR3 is TGTGCCAGCAGCTTGGGGCCCCTAACGAAAGAGACCCAGTACTTC. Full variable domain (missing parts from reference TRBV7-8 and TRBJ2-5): GAGVSQSPRYKVAKRGQDVALRCDPISGHVSLFWYQQALGQGPEFLTYFQNEAQLDKSGLPSDRFFAERPEGSVSTLKIQRTQQEDSAVYLCASSLGPLTKETQYFGPGTRLLVL.

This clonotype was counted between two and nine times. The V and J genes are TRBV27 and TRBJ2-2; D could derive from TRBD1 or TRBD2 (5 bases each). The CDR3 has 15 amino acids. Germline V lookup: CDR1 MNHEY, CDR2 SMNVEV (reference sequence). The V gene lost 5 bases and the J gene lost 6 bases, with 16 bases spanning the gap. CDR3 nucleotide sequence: TGTGCCAGCAGTGGACCGGGACCCGGTCCCGGGGAGCTGTTTTTT. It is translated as CASSGPGPGPGELFF.

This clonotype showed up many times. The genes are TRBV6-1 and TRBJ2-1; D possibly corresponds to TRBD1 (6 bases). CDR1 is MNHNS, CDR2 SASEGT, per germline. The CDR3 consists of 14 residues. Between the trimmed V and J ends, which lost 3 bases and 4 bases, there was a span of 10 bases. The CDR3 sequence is CASSEDRRYNEQFF. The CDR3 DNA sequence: TGTGCCAGCAGTGAGGACAGAAGATACAATGAGCAGTTCTTC.

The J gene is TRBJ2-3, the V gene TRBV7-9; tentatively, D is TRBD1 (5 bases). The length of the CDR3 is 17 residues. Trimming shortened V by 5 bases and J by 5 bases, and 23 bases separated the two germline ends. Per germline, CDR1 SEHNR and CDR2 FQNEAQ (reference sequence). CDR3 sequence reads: CASSPDTPGPTKDTQYF. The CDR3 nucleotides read TGTGCCAGCAGCCCGGATACCCCAGGGCCGACGAAAGATACGCAGTATTTT.

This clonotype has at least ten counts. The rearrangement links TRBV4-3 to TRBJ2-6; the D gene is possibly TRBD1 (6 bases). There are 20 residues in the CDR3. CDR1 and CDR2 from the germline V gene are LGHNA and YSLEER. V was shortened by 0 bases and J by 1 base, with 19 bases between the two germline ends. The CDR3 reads CASSQEAGTGIFSGANVLTF. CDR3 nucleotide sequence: TGCGCCAGCAGCCAAGAGGCAGGCACAGGGATCTTTTCTGGGGCCAACGTCCTGACTTTC.

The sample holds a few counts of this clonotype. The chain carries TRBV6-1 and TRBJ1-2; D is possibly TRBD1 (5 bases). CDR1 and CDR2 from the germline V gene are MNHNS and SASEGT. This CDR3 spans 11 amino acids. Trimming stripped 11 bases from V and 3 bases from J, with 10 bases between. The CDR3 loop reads CAAGGDYGYTF. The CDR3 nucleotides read TGTGCCGCGGGGGGGGACTATGGCTACACCTTC.